This T cell receptor beta chain emerged from a study of blood T cell repertoires in COVID-19. TCRdb's table, derived via immunoSEQ multiplex PCR, lists solely in-frame clones and lacks some. The sample has fewer than 300,000 clones, around 89% seen once; the top ten hold around 0.8%. Trimming cost V 0 bases and J 7 bases; bases outside gene matches: 9. CDR1 and CDR2 (germline): MNHEY, SVGAGI. The CDR3 length is 16 residues. The clonotype originates from a man between 25 and 39 years old with acute or convalescent COVID-19. Sequenced input: peripheral blood. The chain couples TRBV6-5 to TRBJ2-5, with TRBD2 matching 9 bases. For the CDR3, the DNA is TGTGCCAGCAGTTACTCGGGAACGGCGGGAGGGGGGACCCAGTACTTC. It specifies CASSYSGTAGGGTQYF.